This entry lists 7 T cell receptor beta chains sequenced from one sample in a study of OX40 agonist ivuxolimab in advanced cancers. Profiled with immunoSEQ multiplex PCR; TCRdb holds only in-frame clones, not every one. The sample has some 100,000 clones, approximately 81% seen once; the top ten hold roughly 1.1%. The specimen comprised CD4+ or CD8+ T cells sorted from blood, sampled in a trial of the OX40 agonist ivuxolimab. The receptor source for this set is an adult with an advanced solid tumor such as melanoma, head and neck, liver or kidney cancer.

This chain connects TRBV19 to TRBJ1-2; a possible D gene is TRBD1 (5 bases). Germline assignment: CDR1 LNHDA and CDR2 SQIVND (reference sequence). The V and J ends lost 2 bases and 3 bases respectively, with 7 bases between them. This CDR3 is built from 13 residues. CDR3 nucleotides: TGTGCCAGTAGTATACAGGGAGACTATGGCTACACCTTC. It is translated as CASSIQGDYGYTF.

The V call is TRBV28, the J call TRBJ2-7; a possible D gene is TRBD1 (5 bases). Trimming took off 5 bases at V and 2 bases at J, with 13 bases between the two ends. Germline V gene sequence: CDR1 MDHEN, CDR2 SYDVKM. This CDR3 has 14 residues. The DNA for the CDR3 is TGTGCCAGCAGTGCCGAAACAGGTACCTACGAGCAGTACTTC. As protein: CASSAETGTYEQYF.

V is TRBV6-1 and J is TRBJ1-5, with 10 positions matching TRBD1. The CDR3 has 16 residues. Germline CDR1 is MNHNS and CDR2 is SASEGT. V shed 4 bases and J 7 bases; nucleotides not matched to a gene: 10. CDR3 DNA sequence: TGTGCCAGCAGTGTTGGGGACAGGGGCACCAGACAGCCCCAGCATTTT. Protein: CASSVGDRGTRQPQHF.

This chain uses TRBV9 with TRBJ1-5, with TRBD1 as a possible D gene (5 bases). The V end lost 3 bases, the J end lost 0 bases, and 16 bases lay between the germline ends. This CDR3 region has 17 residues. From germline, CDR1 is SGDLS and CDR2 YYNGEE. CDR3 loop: CASSGGRALTSNQPQHF. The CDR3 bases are TGTGCCAGCAGCGGGGGCAGGGCTTTGACTAGCAATCAGCCCCAGCATTTT.

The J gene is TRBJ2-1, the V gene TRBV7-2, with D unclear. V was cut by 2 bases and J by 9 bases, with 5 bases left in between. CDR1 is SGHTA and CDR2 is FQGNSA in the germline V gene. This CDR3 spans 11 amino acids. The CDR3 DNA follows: TGTGCCAGCAGCTTAAACGGTGAGCAGTTCTTC. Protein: CASSLNGEQFF. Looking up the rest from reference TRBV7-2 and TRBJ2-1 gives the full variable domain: GAGVSQSPSNKVTEKGKDVELRCDPISGHTALYWYRQSLGQGLEFLIYFQGNSAPDKSGLPSDRFSAERTGGSVSTLTIQRTQQEDSAVYLCASSLNGEQFFGPGTRLTVL.

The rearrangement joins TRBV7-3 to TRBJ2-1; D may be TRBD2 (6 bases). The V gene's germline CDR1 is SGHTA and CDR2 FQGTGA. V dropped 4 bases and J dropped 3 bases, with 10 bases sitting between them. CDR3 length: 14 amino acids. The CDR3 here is CASSSGGYYNEQFF. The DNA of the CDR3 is TGTGCCAGCAGCTCCGGGGGATACTACAATGAGCAGTTCTTC.

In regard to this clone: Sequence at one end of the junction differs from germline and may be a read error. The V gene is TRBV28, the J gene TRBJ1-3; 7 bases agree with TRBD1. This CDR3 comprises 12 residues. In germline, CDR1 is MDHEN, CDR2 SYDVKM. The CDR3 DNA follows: TGTGCCAGCAGTTTGGCACAGGGGCGCACGGATTTT. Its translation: CASSLAQGRTDF.